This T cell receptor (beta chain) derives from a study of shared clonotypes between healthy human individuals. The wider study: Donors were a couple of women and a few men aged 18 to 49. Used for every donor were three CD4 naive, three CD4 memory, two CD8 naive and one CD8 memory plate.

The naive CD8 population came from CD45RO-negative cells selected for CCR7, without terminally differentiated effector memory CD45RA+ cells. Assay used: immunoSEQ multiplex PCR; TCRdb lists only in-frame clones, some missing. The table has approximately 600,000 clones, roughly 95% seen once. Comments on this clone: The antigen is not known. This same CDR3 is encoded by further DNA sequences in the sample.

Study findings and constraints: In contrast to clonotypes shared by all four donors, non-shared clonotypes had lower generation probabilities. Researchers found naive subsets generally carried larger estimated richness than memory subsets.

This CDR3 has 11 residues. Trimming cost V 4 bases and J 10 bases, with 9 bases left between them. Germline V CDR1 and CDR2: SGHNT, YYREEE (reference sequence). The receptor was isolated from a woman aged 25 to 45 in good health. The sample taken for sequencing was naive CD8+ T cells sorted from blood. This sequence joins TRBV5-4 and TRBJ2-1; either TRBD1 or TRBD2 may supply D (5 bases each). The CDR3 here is CASSPGTEQFF. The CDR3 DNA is TGTGCCAGCAGCCCTGGGACGGAGCAGTTCTTC.